The 28 T cell receptor beta chains given below trace back to one sample, sequenced in a study of blood T cell repertoires in COVID-19. Sequenced by immunoSEQ multiplex PCR; TCRdb stores in-frame clones only, minus some. The profile shows some 76,000 clones, around 91% of them singletons. The sequencing input was peripheral blood. Receptors were obtained from a human donor in a cohort sampled during active COVID-19.

The chain uses TRBV6-2 or TRBV6-3 and TRBJ2-2; 8 bases map to TRBD2. CDR1 is MNHEY, CDR2 SVGEGT, per germline. This CDR3 spans 16 amino acids. The V segment lost 2 bases and the J segment 4 bases; nucleotides outside the gene matches: 6. The CDR3 reads CASSYGTRVLTGELFF. The DNA of the CDR3 is TGTGCCAGCAGTTACGGGACTAGAGTACTCACCGGGGAGCTGTTTTTT.

The V call is TRBV2, the J call TRBJ1-6; D is possibly TRBD1 (5 bases). CDR1 SNHLY and CDR2 FYNNEI come from the germline V gene. The CDR3 has 16 residues. V shed 2 bases and J shed 3 bases, with 11 bases lying between them. The CDR3 reads CASSERLGDYNSPLHF. CDR3 nucleotide sequence: TGTGCCAGCAGTGAACGTCTAGGGGACTATAATTCACCCCTCCACTTT. The entire variable domain, with the rest obtained from reference TRBV2 and TRBJ1-6, is as follows: EPEVTQTPSHQVTQMGQEVILRCVPISNHLYFYWYRQILGQKVEFLVSFYNNEISEKSEIFDDQFSVERPDGSNFTLKIRSTKLEDSAMYFCASSERLGDYNSPLHFGNGTRLTVT.

J is TRBJ1-5 and V is TRBV6-6; D may be TRBD1 (5 bases). The V end was cut by 1 base, the J end by 3 bases, with 10 bases between. This CDR3 is built from 15 residues. Per the germline V gene, CDR1 is MNHNY and CDR2 is SVGAGI (reference sequence). CDR3 in DNA: TGTGCCAGCAGTTACTTATCCAGGGACAATCAGCCCCAGCATTTT. Translation gives CASSYLSRDNQPQHF.

Written as DNA, the CDR3 is TGCGCCAGCAGCCACCTAGGGGAGGGCTCTGGAAACACCATATATTTT. It codes for CASSHLGEGSGNTIYF. The rearrangement links TRBV4-1 to TRBJ1-3; possible D gene TRBD1, 5 bases. This CDR3 contains 16 residues. Per germline, CDR1 MGHRA and CDR2 YSYEKL. V lost 3 bases and J lost 0, with 12 bases in between.

The chain couples TRBV9 to TRBJ2-7; 9 bases agree with TRBD1. The CDR3 spans 14 residues. Germline CDR1 is SGDLS and CDR2 is YYNGEE. With V trimmed by 3 bases and J by 5 bases, 6 bases remained unmatched. CDR3 nucleotide sequence: TGTGCCAGCAGCGAGGGACAGGGAGAAGACGAGCAGTACTTC. The encoded protein is CASSEGQGEDEQYF.

The CDR3 nucleotides read TGTGCCAGCAGCCAAGAAGCGGGGGGGCCTGGATACTTC. This encodes CASSQEAGGPGYF. This chain links TRBV3-1 (or the pseudogene TRBV3-2) with TRBJ2-5, with TRBD2 identical over 10 bases. The J segment lost 14 bases and the V segment lost 0 bases, leaving 6 bases of the junction unmatched. CDR3 size: 13 residues. CDR1 is LGHDT, CDR2 YNNKEL, per germline (reference sequence).

This clone appeared a single time. The rearrangement links TRBV18 to TRBJ2-2, with D perhaps TRBD1 (5 bases). The CDR3 extends over 15 amino acids. Trimming left V 3 bases short and J 1 base short, with 9 bases between. Germline V gene data show CDR1 as KGHSH and CDR2 as LQKENI. The chain's CDR3 is CASSPFDRNTGELFF. Written as DNA, the CDR3 is TGTGCCAGCTCACCCTTTGACAGGAACACCGGGGAGCTGTTTTTT.

The chain employs TRBV5-1 and TRBJ1-4, with TRBD1 matching 8 bases. CDR1 and CDR2 (germline): SGHRS, YFSETQ. This CDR3 is built from 14 residues. The J segment lost 7 bases and the V segment lost 3 bases, leaving 5 bases of the junction unmatched. DNA of the CDR3: TGCGCCAGCAGCTCAGGACAGGGAAGTGAAAAACTGTTTTTT. Translating gives CASSSGQGSEKLFF.

The CDR3 loop is CASSVGNRLYGYTF. The CDR3 DNA reads TGTGCCAGCAGCGTAGGGAACAGGCTATATGGCTACACCTTC. The chain links TRBV9 to TRBJ1-2, with TRBD1 as a possible D gene (5 bases). Trimming took 0 bases from V and 5 from J, leaving 11 bases between them. Germline V lookup: CDR1 SGDLS, CDR2 YYNGEE. CDR3 length: 14 residues.

This chain uses TRBV7-9 with TRBJ2-1; D possibly corresponds to TRBD2 (6 bases). Germline CDR1 SEHNR, CDR2 FQNEAQ (reference sequence). The CDR3 has 15 residues. The V gene lost 5 bases and the J gene lost 0 bases, with 11 bases spanning the gap. CDR3 DNA sequence: TGTGCCAGCAGCCCGGGACTGAGCTCCTACAATGAGCAGTTCTTC. It codes for CASSPGLSSYNEQFF.

The J gene is TRBJ1-4, the V gene TRBV6-5; D gene unclear. From germline, CDR1 is MNHEY and CDR2 SVGAGI. This CDR3 contains 14 residues. Trimming cost V 7 bases and J 0 bases, with 9 bases left between them. CDR3 in amino acids: CASNLGATNEKLFF. CDR3 nucleotides: TGTGCCAGCAATCTAGGTGCAACTAATGAAAAACTGTTTTTT.

Only a few counts were recorded for this clone. V gene TRBV6-2 or TRBV6-3 combines with J gene TRBJ2-7; D might be TRBD1 (5 bases). CDR1 and CDR2 (germline): MNHEY, SVGEGT. The CDR3 runs 14 residues. V shed 1 base and J shed 0 bases, with 7 bases lying between them. The CDR3 loop reads CASSYFDSSYEQYF. CDR3 nucleotides: TGTGCCAGCAGTTACTTCGACAGCTCCTACGAGCAGTACTTC.

The chain carries TRBV7-9 and TRBJ2-2; 7 bases fit TRBD2. The length of the CDR3 is 15 residues. Losses at the gene ends were 6 bases for V and 4 bases for J; bases not matched to a gene: 8. Germline-derived CDR1 and CDR2 are SEHNR and FQNEAQ (reference sequence). CDR3 DNA: TGTGCCAGCAGACGCGGGGGAGGCAGCACCGGGGAGCTGTTTTTT. Protein: CASRRGGGSTGELFF.

The chain has TRBV19 and TRBJ1-2; TRBD1 agrees at 9 bases. The CDR3 runs 15 residues. V gave up 3 bases and J gave up 2 bases; unmatched junction bases: 4. Germline CDR1 LNHDA, CDR2 SQIVND (reference sequence). CDR3 sequence reads: CASSIGTGPNYGYTF. The CDR3 DNA reads TGTGCCAGTAGTATCGGGACAGGGCCGAACTATGGCTACACCTTC.

The chain employs TRBV20-1 and TRBJ1-4; perhaps TRBD1 as D (6 bases). This CDR3 region has 13 residues. Trimming left V 3 bases short and J 6 bases short, with 11 bases between. Germline values: CDR1 DFQATT, CDR2 SNEGSKA (reference sequence). In DNA form, the CDR3 reads TGCAGTGCTAGTGGGGGCCACTATGAAAAACTGTTTTTT. As protein: CSASGGHYEKLFF.

This rearrangement joins TRBV21-1 to TRBJ1-5. TRBV21-1 is tagged as a pseudogene. The CDR3 covers 14 residues. The CDR3 nucleotides are TGTGCCAGCTGGGGAGGAGGCCGACATCAGCCCCAGCATTTT. Translating gives CASWGGGRHQPQHF.

In its sample, this clone was seen once. V gene TRBV5-8 combines with J gene TRBJ1-4, with 7 bases that match TRBD1. Germline V gives CDR1 SGHTS, CDR2 YDEGEE. V lost 4 bases to trimming and J lost 4 bases; unmatched junction nucleotides: 7. This CDR3 region has 15 residues. DNA of the CDR3: TGTGCCAGCAGCACCACAGGGGCGAATAATGAAAAACTGTTTTTT. This sequence encodes CASSTTGANNEKLFF.

This clone was counted between two and nine times. This rearrangement joins TRBV4-2 to TRBJ1-1; 12 bases line up with TRBD1. The CDR3 spans 16 residues. Germline assignment: CDR1 LGHNA and CDR2 YNFKEQ. With 5 bases clipped from V and 4 bases from J, the junction kept 8 bases outside the gene matches. DNA of the CDR3: TGTGCCAGCAGCTTCGGGGACAGGGGGCGAGGCACTGAAGCTTTCTTT. This encodes CASSFGDRGRGTEAFF.

J is TRBJ1-2 and V is TRBV11-2; D is undetermined. In germline, CDR1 is SGHAT, CDR2 FQNNGV. This CDR3 has 13 residues. Trimming removed 6 bases at V and 2 bases at J, with 10 bases between. The CDR3, as DNA: TGTGCCAGCAGTCTGTCACAGAACTATGGCTACACCTTC. It yields the protein CASSLSQNYGYTF. The complete variable domain, with remaining parts taken from reference TRBV11-2 and TRBJ1-2, reads EAGVAQSPRYKIIEKRQSVAFWCNPISGHATLYWYQQILGQGPKLLIQFQNNGVVDDSQLPKDRFSAERLKGVDSTLKIQPAKLEDSAVYLCASSLSQNYGYTFGSGTRLTVV.

J is TRBJ2-7 and V is TRBV14, with 7 bases identical to TRBD1. CDR1 is SGHDN, CDR2 FVKESK, per germline. CDR3 length: 15 residues. J gave up 0 bases and V 6 bases, and 8 bases lay outside the gene matches. CDR3 in DNA: TGTGCCAGCAGTCCCCGGGACAGATACTCCTACGAGCAGTACTTC. Translated: CASSPRDRYSYEQYF.

This clone was found once. This chain connects TRBV14 to TRBJ1-2, with 9 bases that match TRBD1. The CDR3 spans 13 residues. The J segment lost 6 bases and the V segment lost 4 bases, leaving 3 bases of the junction unmatched. Per germline, CDR1 SGHDN and CDR2 FVKESK. The CDR3 sequence is CASSPRTGDGYTF. As DNA, the CDR3 is TGTGCCAGCAGCCCCCGGACAGGGGATGGCTACACCTTC.

The V gene is TRBV7-9, the J gene TRBJ1-1; tentatively, D is TRBD1 (5 bases). CDR3 length: 14 residues. Per germline, CDR1 SEHNR and CDR2 FQNEAQ (reference sequence). V lost 5 bases to trimming and J lost 0 bases, with 10 bases between them. CDR3 DNA: TGTGCCAGCAGCCCTGGACAAGTGAACACTGAAGCTTTCTTT. Translation: CASSPGQVNTEAFF.

The rearrangement joins TRBV18 to TRBJ2-7, with no clear D. The germline V and J ends were trimmed by 3 bases and 0 bases, with 9 bases remaining between them. Germline loops: CDR1 KGHSH, CDR2 LQKENI. The CDR3 length is 14 residues. CDR3 residues: CASSPPSVSYEQYF. In nucleotides, the CDR3 is TGTGCCAGCTCACCCCCGAGCGTCTCCTACGAGCAGTACTTC.

DNA for the CDR3: TGCGCCAGCAGCCAAGATCCGGACAGAACGTATGCTTTCTTT. It is translated as CASSQDPDRTYAFF. V gene TRBV4-3 combines with J gene TRBJ1-1; possible D gene TRBD1, 6 bases. The CDR3 has 14 residues. V was shortened by 0 bases and J by 11 bases, with 16 bases between the two germline ends. Germline V gene data show CDR1 as LGHNA and CDR2 as YSLEER.

V and J are TRBV7-9 and TRBJ1-2; 8 bases agree with TRBD1. V trimming: 5 bases; J trimming: 8 bases; junction bases outside the gene matches: 13. This CDR3 contains 15 residues. Germline CDR1 is SEHNR and CDR2 is FQNEAQ (reference sequence). The CDR3 region is CASSAGDRPGAGYTF. CDR3 coding DNA: TGTGCCAGCAGCGCGGGGGACAGGCCTGGGGCGGGCTACACCTTC.

The chain combines TRBV3-1 (or the pseudogene TRBV3-2) with TRBJ2-3; 13 positions match TRBD2. The CDR3 loop spans 18 amino acids. Looked up from germline, CDR1 is LGHDT and CDR2 is YNNKEL (reference sequence). Trimming took 4 bases from V and 1 from J; bases not matched to a gene: 8. CDR3 region: CASSRLLAGGAGTDTQYF. The CDR3 DNA sequence: TGTGCCAGCAGCCGGTTACTAGCGGGGGGGGCTGGCACAGATACGCAGTATTTT.

CDR3 in amino acids: CASSPLEQGTQYF. The CDR3 bases are TGCGCCAGCAGCCCCCTTGAGCAGGGGACCCAGTACTTC. The J gene is TRBJ2-5, the V gene TRBV5-1; tentatively, D is TRBD1 (5 bases). The CDR3 runs to 13 residues. Trimming took off 4 bases at V and 7 bases at J, with 14 bases between the two ends. Germline V gene data show CDR1 as SGHRS and CDR2 as YFSETQ.

V gene TRBV7-3 combines with J gene TRBJ2-6; the D gene is possibly TRBD1 (6 bases). CDR1 and CDR2 from the germline V gene are SGHTA and FQGTGA. CDR3 length: 19 residues. V lost 5 bases to trimming and J lost 4 bases, with 24 bases between them. DNA of the CDR3: TGTGCCAGCAGCCCCCAGGGGTCAGGGATAATTCTGGGGGCCAACGTCCTGACTTTC. This encodes CASSPQGSGIILGANVLTF.